Listed below are T cell receptor beta chains from one sample, sequenced in a study of blood T cell repertoires in COVID-19. Some clones are missing from TCRdb's copy, which holds only in-frame ones; the method was immunoSEQ multiplex PCR. This table holds about 350,000 clones, more than 70% found once. Sequencing was performed on PBMCs or T cells enriched from blood (not recorded which). The receptors originated from a woman aged 25 to 39 who had recovered from COVID-19. CDR3s include the opening cysteine and the closing phenylalanine or tryptophan. The D gene is left open where the match is weak. A clone size is listed for some rows: how often the clone was seen (once, few, many), or a class if it is expanded.

NA,TRBJ1-1,NA,TRBV6-4,TGTGCCAGCAGCCAGGAGGGGACTCTTAACACTGAAGCTTTCTTT,CASSQEGTLNTEAFF
NA,TRBJ2-1,NA,TRBV2,TGTGCCAGCAGTGAAGCGGGGGCCACACAGAGCTCCTACAATGAGCAGTTCTTC,CASSEAGATQSSYNEQFF
TRBD2,TRBJ2-3,NA,TRBV4-2,TGTGCCAGCAGCCGCACCCTAGCGGGGGCTGGAGATACGCAGTATTTT,CASSRTLAGAGDTQYF
NA,TRBJ2-2,NA,TRBV24-1,TGTGCCACCAGTGGGGGTTATGGAGGGGAGACGAACACCGGGGAGCTGTTTTTT,CATSGGYGGETNTGELFF
NA,TRBJ1-2,NA,TRBV7-2,TGTGCCAGCAGCTTAGACTCCCGATCCTATGGCTACACCTTC,CASSLDSRSYGYTF
NA,TRBJ1-1,once,TRBV2,TGTGCCAGCAGTGAAGTACGGTCGAGGAGCACTGAAGCTTTCTTT,CASSEVRSRSTEAFF
NA,TRBJ1-2,NA,TRBV5-1,TGCGCCAGCAGCTTGGATTCGTATGGCTACACCTTC,CASSLDSYGYTF
NA,TRBJ1-4,once,TRBV12-3/TRBV12-4,TGTGCCAGCCGGCCTCAGGGATTTGAAAAACTGTTTTTT,CASRPQGFEKLFF
NA,TRBJ1-4,NA,TRBV4-1,TGCGCCAGCAGCCAAGCAGGTTTAGGTAAACTGTTTTTT,CASSQAGLGKLFF
TRBD2,TRBJ2-7,NA,TRBV20-1,TGCAGTGCTAGTCCCCCCAGCGGGGCCCACGAGCAGTACTTC,CSASPPSGAHEQYF
NA,TRBJ1-6,NA,TRBV7-2,TGTGCCAGCAGCTTAGCGGGAGGCAATAATTCACCCCTCCACTTT,CASSLAGGNNSPLHF
NA,TRBJ1-6,once,TRBV5-6,TGTGCCAGCAGCGCCACAGGGCAGGAGAATTCACCCCTCCACTTT,CASSATGQENSPLHF
TRBD1,TRBJ2-3,NA,TRBV19,TGTGCCAGTAGTATAGTGAATTTCTTTGGGAACCGGGACAGGGGTAATTCCCTCACAGATACGCAGTATTTT,CASSIVNFFGNRDRGNSLTDTQYF
NA,TRBJ1-1,NA,TRBV18,TGTGCCAGCTCACCTGCGGGGGCTGAAGCTTTCTTT,CASSPAGAEAFF
TRBD1,TRBJ2-7,NA,TRBV6-5,TGTGCCAGCAGTTACACGACAGGGGACAACGAGCAGTACTTC,CASSYTTGDNEQYF
NA,TRBJ2-7,NA,TRBV4-2,TGTGCCAGCAGCCTCGGGCAGGGGACACGGCCCCGCGAGCAGTACTTC,CASSLGQGTRPREQYF
TRBD1,TRBJ1-1,NA,TRBV7-9,TGTGCCAGCAGCCCGGGACAGATGAACACTGAAGCTTTCTTT,CASSPGQMNTEAFF
NA,TRBJ1-1,NA,TRBV4-2,TGTGCCAGCAGCCCCCGTCCCGGCGGCAGTTCAGCCACTGAAGCTTTCTTT,CASSPRPGGSSATEAFF
TRBD1,TRBJ2-7,NA,TRBV18,TGTGCCAGCTCACCCGGGGACAGAAGCTCCTACGAGCAGTACTTC,CASSPGDRSSYEQYF
NA,TRBJ2-7,NA,TRBV28,TGTGCCAGCAGCAACCACGACAGGATCTACGAGCAGTACTTC,CASSNHDRIYEQYF
TRBD1,TRBJ1-6,NA,TRBV6-5,TGTGCCAGCAGTTACTTGGGTCAGGGGGACTCACCCCTCCACTTT,CASSYLGQGDSPLHF